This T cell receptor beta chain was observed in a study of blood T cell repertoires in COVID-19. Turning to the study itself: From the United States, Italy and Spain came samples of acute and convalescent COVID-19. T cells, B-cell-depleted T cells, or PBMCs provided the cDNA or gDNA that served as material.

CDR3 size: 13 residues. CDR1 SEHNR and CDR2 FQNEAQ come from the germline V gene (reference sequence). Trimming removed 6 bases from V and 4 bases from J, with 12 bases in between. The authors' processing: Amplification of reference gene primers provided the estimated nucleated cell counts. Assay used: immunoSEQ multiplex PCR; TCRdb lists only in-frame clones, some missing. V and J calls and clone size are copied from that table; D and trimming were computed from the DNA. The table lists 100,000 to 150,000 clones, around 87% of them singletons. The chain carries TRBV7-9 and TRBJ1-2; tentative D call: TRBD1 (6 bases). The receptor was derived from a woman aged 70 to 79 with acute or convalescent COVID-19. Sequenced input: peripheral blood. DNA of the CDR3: TGTGCCAGCAGACCAGGGGTCCGCTATGGCTACACCTTC. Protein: CASRPGVRYGYTF.